This section outlines one TCR beta chain sequence together with its context. Its antigen is not known. This entry is derived from a study of OX40 agonist ivuxolimab in advanced cancers. Study results and caveats: Antigens targeted by the expanded peripheral T cells were not determined. Low levels of normalized T-cell clonal expansion also appeared in some nonresponders.

The V gene lost 2 bases and the J gene lost 0 bases, with 8 bases spanning the gap. The CDR3 is 15 amino acids. Germline V CDR1 and CDR2: MNHNS, SASEGT. Autoimmune disease history or systemic immunosuppression led to patients being barred. Profiled with immunoSEQ multiplex PCR; TCRdb holds only in-frame clones, not every one. The sample includes approximately 13,000 clones, around 77% of them seen just once. The V and J genes are TRBV6-1 and TRBJ1-3; D not resolved. The clonotype comes from an adult with an advanced solid tumor such as melanoma, head and neck, liver or kidney cancer. The source material was CD4+ or CD8+ T cells sorted from blood, sampled in a trial of the OX40 agonist ivuxolimab. CDR3 bases: TGTGCCAGCAGTGAATCGGCGGACTCTGGAAACACCATATATTTT. Translated: CASSESADSGNTIYF.